This TCR beta chain was identified in a study of blood T cell repertoires in COVID-19. The wider study: Samples representing acute and convalescent COVID-19 were sourced from the United States, Italy and Spain. From T cells, B-cell-depleted T cells, or PBMCs came the material, which was cDNA or gDNA.

Authors' methods: Amplifying reference gene primers gave estimates of nucleated cell counts. TCRdb's copy holds only in-frame clones and misses some; the assay was immunoSEQ multiplex PCR. V, J and clone size derive from that table, while D and trimming were established from the DNA sequence. The sample holds some 72,000 clones, more than 85% seen once. This CDR3 is 12 amino acids long. With 5 bases removed from V and 3 bases from J, the gap between germline ends came to 7 bases. Germline CDR1 MNHEY, CDR2 SVGAGI. The chain couples TRBV6-5 to TRBJ1-1; maybe TRBD1 (6 bases). Sequenced input: peripheral blood. The clonotype was recovered from a man aged 55 to 69 with acute or convalescent COVID-19. CDR3 sequence: CASSTGYTEAFF. CDR3 nucleotides: TGTGCCAGCAGTACAGGGTACACTGAAGCTTTCTTT.